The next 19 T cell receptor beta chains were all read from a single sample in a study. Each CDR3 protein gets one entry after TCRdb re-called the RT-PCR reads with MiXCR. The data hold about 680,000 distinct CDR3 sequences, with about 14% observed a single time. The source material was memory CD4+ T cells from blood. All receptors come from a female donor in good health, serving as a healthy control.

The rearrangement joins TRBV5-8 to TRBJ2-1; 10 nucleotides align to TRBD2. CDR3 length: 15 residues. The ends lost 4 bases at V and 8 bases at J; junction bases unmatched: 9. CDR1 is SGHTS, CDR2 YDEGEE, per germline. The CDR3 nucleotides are TGTGCCAGCAGCCTAGCGGGAGACAATTTATATGAGCAGTTCTTC. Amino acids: CASSLAGDNLYEQFF.

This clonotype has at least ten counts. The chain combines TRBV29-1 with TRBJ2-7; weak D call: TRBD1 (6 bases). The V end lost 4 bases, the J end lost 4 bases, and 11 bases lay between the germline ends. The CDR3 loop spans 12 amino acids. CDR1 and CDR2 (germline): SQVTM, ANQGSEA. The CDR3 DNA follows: TGCAGCGTTGGACAGGATACTTACGAGCAGTACTTC. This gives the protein CSVGQDTYEQYF.

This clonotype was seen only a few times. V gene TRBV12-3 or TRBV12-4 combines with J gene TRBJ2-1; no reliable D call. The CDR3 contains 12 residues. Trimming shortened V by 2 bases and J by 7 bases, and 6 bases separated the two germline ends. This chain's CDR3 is CASSLFGNEQFF. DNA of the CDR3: TGTGCCAGCAGTTTATTTGGGAATGAGCAGTTCTTC.

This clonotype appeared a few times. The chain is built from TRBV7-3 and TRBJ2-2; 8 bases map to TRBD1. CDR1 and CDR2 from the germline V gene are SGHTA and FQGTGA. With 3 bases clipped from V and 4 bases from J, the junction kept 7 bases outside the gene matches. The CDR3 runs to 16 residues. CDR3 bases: TGTGCCAGCAGCTTTCGACAGGGGATAGCCACCGGGGAGCTGTTTTTT. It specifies CASSFRQGIATGELFF.

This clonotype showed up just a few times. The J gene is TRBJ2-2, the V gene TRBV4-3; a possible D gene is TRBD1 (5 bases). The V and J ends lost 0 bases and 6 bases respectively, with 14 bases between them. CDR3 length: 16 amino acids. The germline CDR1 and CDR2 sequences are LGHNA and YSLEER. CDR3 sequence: CASSQELGVYAGELFF. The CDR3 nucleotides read TGCGCCAGCAGCCAAGAATTAGGGGTATACGCCGGGGAGCTGTTTTTT.

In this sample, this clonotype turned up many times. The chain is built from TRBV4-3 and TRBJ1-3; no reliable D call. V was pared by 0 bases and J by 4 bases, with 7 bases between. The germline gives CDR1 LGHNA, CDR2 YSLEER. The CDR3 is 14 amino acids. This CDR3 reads CASSQDKRGNTIYF. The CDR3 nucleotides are TGCGCCAGCAGCCAAGACAAGAGAGGAAACACCATATATTTT.

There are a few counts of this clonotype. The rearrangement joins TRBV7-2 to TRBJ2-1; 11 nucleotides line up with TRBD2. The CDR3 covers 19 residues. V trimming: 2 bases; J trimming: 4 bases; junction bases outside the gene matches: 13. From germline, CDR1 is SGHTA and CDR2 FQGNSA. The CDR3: CASSLSSRGLAGGYNEQFF. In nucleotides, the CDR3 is TGTGCCAGCAGCTTATCCTCCAGGGGGCTAGCGGGAGGTTACAATGAGCAGTTCTTC.

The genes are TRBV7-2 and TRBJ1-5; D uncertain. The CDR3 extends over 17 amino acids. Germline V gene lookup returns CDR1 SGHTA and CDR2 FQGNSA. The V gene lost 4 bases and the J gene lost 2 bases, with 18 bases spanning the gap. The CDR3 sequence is CASSSSKGGMGNQPQHF. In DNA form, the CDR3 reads TGTGCCAGCAGCTCCTCAAAGGGCGGTATGGGCAATCAGCCCCAGCATTTT.

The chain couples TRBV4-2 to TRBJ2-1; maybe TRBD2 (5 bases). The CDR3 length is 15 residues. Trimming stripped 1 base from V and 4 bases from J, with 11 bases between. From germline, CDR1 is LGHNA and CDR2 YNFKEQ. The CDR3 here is CASSQGVGVYNEQFF. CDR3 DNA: TGTGCCAGCAGCCAAGGGGTCGGGGTTTACAATGAGCAGTTCTTC.

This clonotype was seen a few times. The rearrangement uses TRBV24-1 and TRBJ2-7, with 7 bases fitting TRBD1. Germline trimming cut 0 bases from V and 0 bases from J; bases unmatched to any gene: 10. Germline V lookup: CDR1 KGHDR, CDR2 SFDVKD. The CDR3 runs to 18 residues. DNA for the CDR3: TGTGCCACCAGTGATTTGAGGGGATGGACAGGTAACTCCTACGAGCAGTACTTC. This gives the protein CATSDLRGWTGNSYEQYF.

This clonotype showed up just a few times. CDR3 region: CASSPSAEHTEAFF. In nucleotides, the CDR3 is TGTGCCAGCAGCCCGAGTGCTGAGCACACTGAAGCTTTCTTT. This chain uses TRBV7-2 with TRBJ1-1; D remains unclear. CDR3 size: 14 residues. V was trimmed by 5 bases and J by 3 bases, leaving 13 bases between them. Per the germline V gene, CDR1 is SGHTA and CDR2 is FQGNSA. Full variable domain (outside the CDR3, taken from reference TRBV7-2 and TRBJ1-1): GAGVSQSPSNKVTEKGKDVELRCDPISGHTALYWYRQSLGQGLEFLIYFQGNSAPDKSGLPSDRFSAERTGGSVSTLTIQRTQQEDSAVYLCASSPSAEHTEAFFGQGTRLTVV.

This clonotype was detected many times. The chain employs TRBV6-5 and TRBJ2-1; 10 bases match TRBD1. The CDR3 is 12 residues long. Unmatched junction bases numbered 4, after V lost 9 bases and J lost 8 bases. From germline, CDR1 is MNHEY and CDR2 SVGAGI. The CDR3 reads CASSGQGYEQFF. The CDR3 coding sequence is TGTGCCAGTTCGGGACAGGGGTATGAGCAGTTCTTC.

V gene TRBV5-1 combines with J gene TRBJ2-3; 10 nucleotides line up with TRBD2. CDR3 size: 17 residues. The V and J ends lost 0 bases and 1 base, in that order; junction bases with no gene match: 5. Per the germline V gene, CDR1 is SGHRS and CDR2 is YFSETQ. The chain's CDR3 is CASSLGSSGSGTDTQYF. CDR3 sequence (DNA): TGCGCCAGCAGCTTGGGATCTAGCGGGAGTGGCACAGATACGCAGTATTTT. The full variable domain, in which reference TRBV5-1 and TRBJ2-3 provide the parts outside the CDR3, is KAGVTQTPRYLIKTRGQQVTLSCSPISGHRSVSWYQQTPGQGLQFLFEYFSETQRNKGNFPGRFSGRQFSNSRSEMNVSTLELGDSALYLCASSLGSSGSGTDTQYFGPGTRLTVL.

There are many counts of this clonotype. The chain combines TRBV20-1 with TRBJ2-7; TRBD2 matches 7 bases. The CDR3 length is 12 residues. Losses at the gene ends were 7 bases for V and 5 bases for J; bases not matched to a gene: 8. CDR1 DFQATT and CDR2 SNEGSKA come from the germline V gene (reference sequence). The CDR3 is CSVSGGIDEQYF. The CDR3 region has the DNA TGCAGTGTATCGGGGGGTATCGACGAGCAGTACTTC.

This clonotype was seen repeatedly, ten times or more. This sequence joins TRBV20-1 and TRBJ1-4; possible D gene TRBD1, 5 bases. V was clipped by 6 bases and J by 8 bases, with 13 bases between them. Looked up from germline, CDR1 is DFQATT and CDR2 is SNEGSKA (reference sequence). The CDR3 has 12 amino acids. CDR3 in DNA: TGCAGTGCAAAGAGGGGAATGGAAAAACTGTTTTTT. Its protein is CSAKRGMEKLFF.

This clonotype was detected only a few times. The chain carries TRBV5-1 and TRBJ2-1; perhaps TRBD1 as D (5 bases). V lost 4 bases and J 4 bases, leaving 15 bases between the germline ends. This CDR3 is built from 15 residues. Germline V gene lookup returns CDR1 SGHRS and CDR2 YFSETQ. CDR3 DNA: TGCGCCAGCAGCCCCCTCACAGGATTATACAATGAGCAGTTCTTC. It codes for CASSPLTGLYNEQFF.

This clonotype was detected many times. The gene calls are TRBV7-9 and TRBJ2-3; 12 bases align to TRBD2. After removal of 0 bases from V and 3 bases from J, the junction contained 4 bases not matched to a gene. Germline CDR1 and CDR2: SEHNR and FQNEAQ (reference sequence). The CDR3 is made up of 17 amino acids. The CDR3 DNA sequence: TGTGCCAGCAGCTTAGCGTTCACTAGCGGGAGGACAGATACGCAGTATTTT. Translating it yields CASSLAFTSGRTDTQYF.

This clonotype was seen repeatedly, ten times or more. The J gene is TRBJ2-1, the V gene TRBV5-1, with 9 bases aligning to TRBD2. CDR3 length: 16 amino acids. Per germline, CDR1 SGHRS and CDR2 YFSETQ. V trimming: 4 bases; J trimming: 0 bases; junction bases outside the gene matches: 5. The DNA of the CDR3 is TGCGCCAGCAGCGCAAGTAGCGGGAGCTCCTACAATGAGCAGTTCTTC. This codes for CASSASSGSSYNEQFF.

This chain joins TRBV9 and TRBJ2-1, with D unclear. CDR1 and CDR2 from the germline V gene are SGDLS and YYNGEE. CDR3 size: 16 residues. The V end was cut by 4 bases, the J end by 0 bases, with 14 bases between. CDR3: CASSPFLLCSYNEQFF. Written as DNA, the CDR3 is TGTGCCAGCAGCCCCTTCCTACTGTGCTCCTACAATGAGCAGTTCTTC. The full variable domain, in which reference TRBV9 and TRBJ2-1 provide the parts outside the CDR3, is DSGVTQTPKHLITATGQRVTLRCSPRSGDLSVYWYQQSLDQGLQFLIQYYNGEERAKGNILERFSAQQFPDLHSELNLSSLELGDSALYFCASSPFLLCSYNEQFFGPGTRLTVL.